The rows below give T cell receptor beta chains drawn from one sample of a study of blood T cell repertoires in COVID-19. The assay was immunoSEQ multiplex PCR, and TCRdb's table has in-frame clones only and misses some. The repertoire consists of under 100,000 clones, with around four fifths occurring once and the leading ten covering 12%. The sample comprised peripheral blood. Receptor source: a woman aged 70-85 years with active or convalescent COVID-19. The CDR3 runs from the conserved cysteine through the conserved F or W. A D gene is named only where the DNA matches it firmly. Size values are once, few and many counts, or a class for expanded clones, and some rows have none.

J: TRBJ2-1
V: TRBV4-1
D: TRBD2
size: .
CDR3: CASSQDPGIAGGHREQFF
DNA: TGCGCCAGCAGCCAAGACCCCGGGATAGCGGGGGGGCATCGTGAGCAGTTCTTC

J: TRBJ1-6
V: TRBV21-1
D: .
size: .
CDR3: CASSKGGTGGSSPLHF
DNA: TGTGCCAGCAGCAAAGGTGGGACAGGTGGTAGTTCACCCCTCCACTTT

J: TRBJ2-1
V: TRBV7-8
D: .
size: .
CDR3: CASSSRGRRDSYNEQFF
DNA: TGTGCCAGCAGCTCCAGGGGACGGCGGGACAGCTACAATGAGCAGTTCTTC

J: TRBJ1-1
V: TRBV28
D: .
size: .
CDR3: CASSEKPNTEAFF
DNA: TGTGCCAGCAGTGAGAAACCGAACACTGAAGCTTTCTTT

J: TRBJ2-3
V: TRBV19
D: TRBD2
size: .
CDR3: CASSMRGTTSTDTQYF
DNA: TGTGCCAGTAGTATGCGGGGGACTACTAGCACAGATACGCAGTATTTT

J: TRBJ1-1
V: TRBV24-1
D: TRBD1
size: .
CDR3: CATGGTGGTEAFF
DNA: TGTGCCACCGGGGGGACAGGGGGCACTGAAGCTTTCTTT

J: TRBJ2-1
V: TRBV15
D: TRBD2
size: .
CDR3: CATSRPPGGGRSEQFF
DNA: TGTGCCACCAGCAGACCCCCGGGGGGTGGTCGTTCCGAGCAGTTCTTC

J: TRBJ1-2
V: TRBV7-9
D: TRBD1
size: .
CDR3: CASSLAGQGASGYTF
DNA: TGTGCCAGCAGCTTAGCGGGGCAGGGGGCGTCTGGCTACACCTTC

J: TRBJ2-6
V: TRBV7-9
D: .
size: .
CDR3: CAAGGANVLTF
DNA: TGTGCCGCCGGGGGGGCCAACGTCCTGACTTTC

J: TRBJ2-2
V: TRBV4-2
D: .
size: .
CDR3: CASRLGSEWNTGELFF
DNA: TGTGCCAGCAGACTTGGGAGTGAATGGAACACCGGGGAGCTGTTTTTT

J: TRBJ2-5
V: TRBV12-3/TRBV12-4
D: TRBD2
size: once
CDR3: CASSLAGGETQYF
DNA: TGTGCCAGCAGCTTAGCGGGGGGAGAGACCCAGTACTTC

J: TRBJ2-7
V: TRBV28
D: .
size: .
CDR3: CASSSQRVHYEQYF
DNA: TGTGCCAGCAGTTCCCAGAGGGTCCACTACGAGCAGTACTTC

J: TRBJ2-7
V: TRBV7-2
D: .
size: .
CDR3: CASSWRQDYEQYF
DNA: TGTGCCAGCAGCTGGCGACAGGACTACGAGCAGTACTTC

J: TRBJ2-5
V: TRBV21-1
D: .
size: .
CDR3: CASMFGLAGGPRLPETQYF
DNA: TGTGCCAGCATGTTCGGACTAGCGGGGGGGCCGAGGTTACCAGAGACCCAGTACTTC

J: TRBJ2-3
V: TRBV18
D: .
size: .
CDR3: CASSPYQTTDTQYF
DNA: TGTGCCAGCTCACCCTACCAAACCACAGATACGCAGTATTTT

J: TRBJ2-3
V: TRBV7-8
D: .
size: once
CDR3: CASSLELTDTQYF
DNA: TGTGCCAGCAGCTTAGAGCTCACAGATACGCAGTATTTT

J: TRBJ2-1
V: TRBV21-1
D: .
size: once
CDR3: CASSGRVWTSNEQFF
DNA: TGTGCCAGCAGTGGGCGGGTGTGGACCTCCAATGAGCAGTTCTTC

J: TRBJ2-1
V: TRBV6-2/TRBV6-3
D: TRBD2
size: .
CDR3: CASSYTGTSQGQFF
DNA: TGTGCCAGCAGTTACACCGGGACTAGCCAAGGGCAGTTCTTC

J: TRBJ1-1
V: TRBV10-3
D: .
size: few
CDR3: CAIYRDPNTEAFF
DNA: TGTGCCATCTACAGGGACCCGAACACTGAAGCTTTCTTT

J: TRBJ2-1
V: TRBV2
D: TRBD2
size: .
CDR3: CASRWTSGPYNEQFF
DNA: TGTGCCAGCAGATGGACTAGCGGGCCTTACAATGAGCAGTTCTTC

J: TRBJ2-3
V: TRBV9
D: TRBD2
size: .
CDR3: CASSVAGGTTDTQYF
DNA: TGTGCCAGCAGCGTAGCGGGGGGAACCACAGATACGCAGTATTTT

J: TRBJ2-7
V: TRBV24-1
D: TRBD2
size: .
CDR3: CATSDTLSGGEQYF
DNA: TGTGCCACCAGTGATACCCTCTCGGGGGGCGAGCAGTACTTC

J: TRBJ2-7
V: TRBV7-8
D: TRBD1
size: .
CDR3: CASSLGGQGLSSYEQYF
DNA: TGTGCCAGCAGCCTTGGAGGACAGGGCCTATCTTCCTACGAGCAGTACTTC

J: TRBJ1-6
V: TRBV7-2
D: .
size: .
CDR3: CASSRTANSPLHF
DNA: TGTGCCAGCAGCAGGACAGCTAATTCACCCCTCCACTTT

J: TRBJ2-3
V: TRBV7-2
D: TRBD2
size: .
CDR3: CASSLWGSGGALDTQYF
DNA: TGTGCCAGCAGCTTGTGGGGCAGCGGGGGGGCGTTAGATACGCAGTATTTT

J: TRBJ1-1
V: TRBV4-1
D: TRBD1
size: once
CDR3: CASSQIRGQGLPEAFF
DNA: TGCGCCAGCAGCCAAATCAGGGGACAGGGGCTTCCTGAAGCTTTCTTT

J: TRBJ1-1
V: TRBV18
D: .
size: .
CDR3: CASSPNPGQMNTEAFF
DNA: TGTGCCAGCTCACCAAATCCCGGACAGATGAACACTGAAGCTTTCTTT

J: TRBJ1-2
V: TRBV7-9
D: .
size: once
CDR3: CASSQDIAAGGYTF
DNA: TGTGCCAGCAGCCAAGATATTGCGGCGGGCGGCTACACCTTC

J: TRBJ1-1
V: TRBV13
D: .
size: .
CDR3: CASSGTGSEGPSEAFF
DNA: TGTGCCAGCAGCGGCACAGGGTCGGAAGGCCCCAGCGAAGCTTTCTTT

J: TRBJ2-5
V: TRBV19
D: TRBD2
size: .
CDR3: CASQTSGGPGTQYF
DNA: TGTGCCAGCCAGACTAGCGGGGGCCCAGGGACCCAGTACTTC

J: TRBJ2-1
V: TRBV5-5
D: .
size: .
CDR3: CASSSLSSYNEQFF
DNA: TGTGCCAGCAGCTCCCTGAGCTCCTACAATGAGCAGTTCTTC

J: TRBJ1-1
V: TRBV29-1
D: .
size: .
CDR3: CSALRTENTEAFF
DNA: TGCAGCGCTCTCAGGACAGAGAACACTGAAGCTTTCTTT

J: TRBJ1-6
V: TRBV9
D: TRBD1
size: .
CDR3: CASSRRDRGSISLHF
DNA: TGTGCCAGCAGTCGTAGGGACAGGGGGTCTATCTCCCTCCACTTT

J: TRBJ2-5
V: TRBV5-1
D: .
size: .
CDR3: CASSSSGGTPTQYF
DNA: TGCGCCAGCAGCTCGTCGGGGGGCACCCCAACCCAGTACTTC

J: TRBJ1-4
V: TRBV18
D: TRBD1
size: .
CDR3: CASSPRTGGQEKLFF
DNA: TGTGCCAGCTCACCGCGGACAGGGGGGCAGGAAAAACTGTTTTTT

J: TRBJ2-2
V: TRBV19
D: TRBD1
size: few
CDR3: CASSMGQRFTGELFF
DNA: TGTGCCAGTAGTATGGGACAGAGGTTCACCGGGGAGCTGTTTTTT

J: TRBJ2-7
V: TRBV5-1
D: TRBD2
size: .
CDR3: CASSLLKVKTSGGANEQYF
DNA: TGCGCCAGCAGCTTGTTGAAGGTGAAAACTAGCGGGGGGGCGAACGAGCAGTACTTC

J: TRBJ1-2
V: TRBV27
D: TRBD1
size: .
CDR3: CASSLTWDRGLRGYTF
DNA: TGTGCCAGCAGTTTAACTTGGGACAGGGGGCTCCGTGGCTACACCTTC

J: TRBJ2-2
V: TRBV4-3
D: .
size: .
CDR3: CASSGDKTRNTGELFF
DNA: TGCGCCAGCTCTGGGGACAAGACTCGAAACACCGGGGAGCTGTTTTTT

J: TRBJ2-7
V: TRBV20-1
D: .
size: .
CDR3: CSASPSSPEQYF
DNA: TGCAGTGCTAGTCCTTCGAGTCCCGAGCAGTACTTC

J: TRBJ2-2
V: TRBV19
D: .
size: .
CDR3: CASSLASITNGELFF
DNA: TGTGCCAGTAGTTTGGCTAGCATTACAAACGGGGAGCTGTTTTTT

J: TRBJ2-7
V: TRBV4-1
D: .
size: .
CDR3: CASSQTTSYEQYF
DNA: TGCGCCAGCAGCCAGACGACTTCCTACGAGCAGTACTTC

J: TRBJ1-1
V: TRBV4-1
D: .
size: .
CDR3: CASSQSTGQWRTEAFF
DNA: TGCGCCAGCAGCCAATCGACAGGACAGTGGAGGACTGAAGCTTTCTTT

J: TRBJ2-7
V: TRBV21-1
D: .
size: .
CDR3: CASSMRGPGTGKDEQYF
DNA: TGTGCCAGCAGCATGCGGGGGCCAGGGACAGGGAAGGACGAGCAGTACTTC

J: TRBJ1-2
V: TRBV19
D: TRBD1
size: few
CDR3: CASSILMDRAHGYTF
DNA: TGTGCCAGTAGTATCCTCATGGACAGGGCGCACGGCTACACCTTC

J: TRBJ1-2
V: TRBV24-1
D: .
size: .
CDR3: CATSDITGTGYTF
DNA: TGTGCCACCAGTGATATTACAGGGACCGGCTACACCTTC

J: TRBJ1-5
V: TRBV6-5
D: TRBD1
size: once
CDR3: CASSRTGYSNQPQHF
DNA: TGTGCCAGCAGTAGGACAGGGTATAGCAATCAGCCCCAGCATTTT

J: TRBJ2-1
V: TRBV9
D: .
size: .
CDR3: CASSYDLRGLTYNEQFF
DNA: TGTGCCAGCAGCTATGATCTGCGGGGCCTTACCTACAATGAGCAGTTCTTC